Presented here are 17 T cell receptor beta chains from one specimen sequenced in a study of neurological immune-mediated disorders (dated by TCRdb to between 2019 and 2020). Libraries were made using 5' RACE. The listed sequencing device is Illumina HiSeq 2500. TCRdb trimmed public reads at Q25 via fastp, called clones via MiXCR and kept in-frame beta chains. Each record represents a unique CDR3 protein, reported with the most common genes and DNA among its rows. The sample has about 59,000 distinct CDR3 sequences on record, about 25% of them singletons. The ten largest clones take up less than 6% of the sample. In the paper's terms, the time point label means: technical triplicate 2. Sequencing was carried out using PBMCs. These receptors were taken from a man in his 60s with HTLV-1-associated myelopathy (HAM/TSP).

In this sample, this clonotype turned up many times. CDR3 amino acids: CSARENMNEQFF. The CDR3 DNA is TGCAGTGCTAGAGAAAATATGAATGAGCAGTTCTTC. The chain couples TRBV20-1 to TRBJ2-1; D unclear. Trimming removed 0 bases at V and 7 bases at J, with 7 bases between. Germline CDR1 reads DFQATT; CDR2 reads SNEGSKA (reference sequence). The length of the CDR3 is 12 residues.

This chain uses TRBV24-1 with TRBJ2-1; D not resolved. Trimming took off 7 bases at V and 0 bases at J, with 12 bases between the two ends. This CDR3 spans 15 amino acids. CDR1 and CDR2 from the germline V gene are KGHDR and SFDVKD. The CDR3 loop reads CATRPTESSYNEQFF. The CDR3 DNA follows: TGTGCCACCAGACCAACAGAGAGCTCCTACAATGAGCAGTTCTTC.

This clonotype was seen at least ten times. The chain links TRBV10-3 to TRBJ2-5; D not resolved. Germline V gene sequence: CDR1 ENHRY, CDR2 SYGVKD. This CDR3 contains 12 residues. Trimming pared 0 bases from V and 5 bases from J, leaving 4 bases between. CDR3 residues: CAISESGETQYF. The CDR3 nucleotides read TGTGCCATCAGTGAGTCGGGGGAGACCCAGTACTTC.

This clonotype was found many times. The chain combines TRBV12-3 or TRBV12-4 with TRBJ1-2, with TRBD1 matching over 8 bases. V dropped 5 bases and J dropped 4; count of bases not matched to a gene: 6. The CDR3 loop spans 14 amino acids. The CDR3 reads CASSRQGRGYGYTF. In DNA form, the CDR3 reads TGTGCCAGCAGTAGACAGGGGCGCGGCTATGGCTACACCTTC.

The CDR3 region is CSARDRRGTYLYEQYF. The CDR3 coding sequence is TGCAGTGCTAGAGATCGGAGAGGGACATATCTCTACGAGCAGTACTTC. The chain carries TRBV20-1 and TRBJ2-7; tentative D call: TRBD1 (6 bases). CDR1 and CDR2 (germline): DFQATT, SNEGSKA (reference sequence). The CDR3 runs to 16 residues. V lost 0 bases and J lost 3, with 18 bases in between.

The table lists this clonotype with many counts. The chain has TRBV3-1 and TRBJ2-7; D uncertain. Trimming stripped 3 bases from V and 0 bases from J, with 18 bases between. The germline CDR1 and CDR2 sequences are LGHDT and YNNKEL (reference sequence). CDR3 length: 17 amino acids. The CDR3 reads CASSQVWKARGSYEQYF. The CDR3 DNA reads TGTGCCAGCAGCCAGGTTTGGAAGGCGAGAGGCTCCTACGAGCAGTACTTC.

This clonotype was found many times. The V call is TRBV7-9, the J call TRBJ2-5; D may match TRBD1 or TRBD2 (6 bases each). This CDR3 has 13 residues. Germline V CDR1 and CDR2: SEHNR, FQNEAQ (reference sequence). V dropped 6 bases and J dropped 5 bases, with 13 bases sitting between them. The CDR3 reads CASSRGAVETQYF. In DNA form, the CDR3 reads TGTGCCAGCAGTAGGGGGGCCGTGGAGACCCAGTACTTC.

This clonotype was counted many times. The genes are TRBV15 and TRBJ1-1; D call uncertain. The V end lost 5 bases, the J end lost 6 bases, and 16 bases lay between the germline ends. Looked up from germline, CDR1 is LNHNV and CDR2 is YYDKDF (reference sequence). The CDR3 totals 14 residues. The CDR3 region has the DNA TGTGCCACCAGCTTGTGGACGGGTCGCGCTGAAGCTTTCTTT. Translated, it gives CATSLWTGRAEAFF.

This clonotype was detected ten times or more. The J gene is TRBJ1-5, the V gene TRBV28; D not certain. Germline loops: CDR1 MDHEN, CDR2 SYDVKM. V lost 5 bases and J lost 3, with 8 bases in between. This CDR3 is built from 13 residues. CDR3 in DNA: TGTGCCAGCAGTCGGAGGACCAATCAGCCCCAGCATTTT. This sequence encodes CASSRRTNQPQHF.

This clonotype was seen repeatedly, ten times or more. The chain combines TRBV7-8 with TRBJ2-5, with 8 nucleotides matching TRBD1. Trimming took 4 bases from V and 5 from J; bases not matched to a gene: 9. The CDR3 length is 15 residues. Germline V lookup: CDR1 SGHVS, CDR2 FQNEAQ. CDR3 sequence: CASSSAGGLGETQYF. The CDR3 DNA follows: TGTGCCAGCAGCTCCGCAGGGGGCTTGGGGGAGACCCAGTACTTC.

This clonotype came up many times. In nucleotides, the CDR3 is TGTGCCAGCAACCCCTATCCGGGACTAGCGGGAGCCACAGATACGCAGTATTTT. It is translated as CASNPYPGLAGATDTQYF. V is TRBV12-3 or TRBV12-4 and J is TRBJ2-3; 14 bases are a match to TRBD2. This CDR3 is 18 amino acids long. The ends lost 7 bases at V and 2 bases at J; junction bases unmatched: 11.

The chain joins TRBV5-1 to TRBJ2-7; 8 bases match TRBD1. V was clipped by 0 bases and J by 7 bases; unmatched bases: 9. The CDR3 spans 15 residues. Germline CDR1 reads SGHRS; CDR2 reads YFSETQ. CDR3: CASSLAGQAQREQYF. For the CDR3, the DNA is TGCGCCAGCAGCTTGGCGGGACAGGCCCAGCGGGAGCAGTACTTC. The whole variable domain, remainder taken from reference TRBV5-1 and TRBJ2-7, is KAGVTQTPRYLIKTRGQQVTLSCSPISGHRSVSWYQQTPGQGLQFLFEYFSETQRNKGNFPGRFSGRQFSNSRSEMNVSTLELGDSALYLCASSLAGQAQREQYFGPGTRLTVT.

This clonotype was seen at least ten times. The V and J genes are TRBV7-2 and TRBJ2-5; TRBD2 matches 7 bases. CDR3 length: 14 amino acids. Germline V gene lookup returns CDR1 SGHTA and CDR2 FQGNSA. V lost 1 base, J lost 3 bases, and 2 bases stayed unmatched. CDR3 nucleotide sequence: TGTGCCAGCAGCTTAGTTGGGGGGGAAGAGACCCAGTACTTC. Residues: CASSLVGGEETQYF.

This clonotype was seen at least ten times. The chain has TRBV15 and TRBJ2-7; D is possibly TRBD2 (5 bases). With 8 bases removed from V and 1 base from J, the gap between germline ends came to 12 bases. The CDR3 is made up of 13 amino acids. Germline-derived CDR1 and CDR2 are LNHNV and YYDKDF (reference sequence). The CDR3 coding sequence is TGTGCCACCCAGAGGGATACATCCTACGAGCAGTACTTC. This gives the protein CATQRDTSYEQYF. Based on the CDR3 plus reference TRBV15 and TRBJ2-7, the full variable domain is DAMVIQNPRYQVTQFGKPVTLSCSQTLNHNVMYWYQQKSSQAPKLLFHYYDKDFNNEADTPDNFQSRRPNTSFCFLDIRSPGLGDTAMYLCATQRDTSYEQYFGPGTRLTVT.

This clonotype has at least ten counts. The chain links TRBV29-1 to TRBJ1-5, with D possibly TRBD1 on 5 matching bases. CDR3 length equals 13 residues. Between the trimmed V and J ends, which lost 7 bases and 4 bases, there was a span of 14 bases. The germline CDR1 and CDR2 sequences are SQVTM and ANQGSEA. CDR3: CSAMPGPNQPQHF. Written as DNA, the CDR3 is TGCAGCGCCATGCCGGGGCCAAATCAGCCCCAGCATTTT.

As to this clonotype: A much more abundant neighbour one base away suggests this may be a read error. This likely comes from a read error, as the CDR3 has no conserved phenylalanine or tryptophan at its end. The V and J genes are TRBV29-1 and TRBJ1-4; D perhaps matches TRBD1 (5 bases). This CDR3 is built from 13 residues. CDR1 and CDR2 from the germline V gene are SQVTM and ANQGSEA. Trimming shortened V by 7 bases and J by 3 bases, and 12 bases separated the two germline ends. Written as DNA, the CDR3 is TGCAGCGCAAGGGGAGGGGCTAATGAAAAACTGTTTGTT. The encoded protein is CSARGGANEKLFV.

This clonotype was observed at least ten times. V usage is TRBV7-9 and J usage is TRBJ2-7, with D perhaps being TRBD1 or TRBD2 (5 bases each). From germline, CDR1 is SEHNR and CDR2 FQNEAQ (reference sequence). V lost 5 bases and J 8 bases, leaving 16 bases between the germline ends. The CDR3 extends over 13 amino acids. The CDR3 sequence: CASSGGEGQKQYF. The DNA of the CDR3 is TGTGCCAGCAGCGGGGGAGAAGGTCAAAAGCAGTACTTC. The whole variable domain, filled in from reference TRBV7-9 and TRBJ2-7, reads DTGVSQNPRHKITKRGQNVTFRCDPISEHNRLYWYRQTLGQGPEFLTYFQNEAQLEKSRLLSDRFSAERPKGSFSTLEIQRTEQGDSAMYLCASSGGEGQKQYFGPGTRLTVT.